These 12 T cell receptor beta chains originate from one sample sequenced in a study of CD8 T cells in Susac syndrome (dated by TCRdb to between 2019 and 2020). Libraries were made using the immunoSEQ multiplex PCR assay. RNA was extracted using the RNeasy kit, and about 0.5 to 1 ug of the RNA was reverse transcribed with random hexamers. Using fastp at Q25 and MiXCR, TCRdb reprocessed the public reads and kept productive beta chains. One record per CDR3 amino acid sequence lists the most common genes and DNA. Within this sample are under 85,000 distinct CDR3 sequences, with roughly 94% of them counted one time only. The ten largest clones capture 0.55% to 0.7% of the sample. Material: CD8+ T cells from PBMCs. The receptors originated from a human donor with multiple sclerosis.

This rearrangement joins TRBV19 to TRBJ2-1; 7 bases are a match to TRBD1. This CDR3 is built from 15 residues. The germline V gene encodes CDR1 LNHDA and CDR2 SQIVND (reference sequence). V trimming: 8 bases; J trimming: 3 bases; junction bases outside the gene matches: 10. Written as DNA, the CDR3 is TGTGCCAGTGGCCCGGGACCAGGGGGCTACAATGAGCAGTTCTTC. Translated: CASGPGPGGYNEQFF.

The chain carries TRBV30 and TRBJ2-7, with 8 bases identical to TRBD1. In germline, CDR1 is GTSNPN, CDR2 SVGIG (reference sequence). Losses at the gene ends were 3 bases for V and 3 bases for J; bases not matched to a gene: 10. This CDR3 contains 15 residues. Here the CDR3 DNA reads TGTGCCTGGAGATCCGGACAGGGCAGCGTCTACGAGCAGTACTTC. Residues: CAWRSGQGSVYEQYF.

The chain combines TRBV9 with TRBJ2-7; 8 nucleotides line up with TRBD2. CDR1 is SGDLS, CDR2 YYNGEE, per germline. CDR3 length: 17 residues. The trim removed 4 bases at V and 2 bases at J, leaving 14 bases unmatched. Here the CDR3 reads CASSSQGSGSRPYEQYF. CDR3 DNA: TGTGCCAGCAGCTCCCAGGGAAGCGGGAGTCGACCCTACGAGCAGTACTTC.

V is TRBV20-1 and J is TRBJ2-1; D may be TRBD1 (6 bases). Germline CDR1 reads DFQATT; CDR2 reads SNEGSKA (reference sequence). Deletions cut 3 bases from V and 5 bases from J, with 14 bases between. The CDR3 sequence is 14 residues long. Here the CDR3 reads CSARSRDTDNEQFF. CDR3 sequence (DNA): TGCAGTGCTAGGAGCCGGGACACTGACAATGAGCAGTTCTTC.

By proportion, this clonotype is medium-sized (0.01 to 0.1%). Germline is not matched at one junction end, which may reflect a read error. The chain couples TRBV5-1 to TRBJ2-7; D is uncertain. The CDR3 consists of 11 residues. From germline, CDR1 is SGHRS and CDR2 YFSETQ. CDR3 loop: CASSLGYEQYF. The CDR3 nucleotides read TGTGCCAGCAGCTTAGGGTACGAGCAGTACTTC. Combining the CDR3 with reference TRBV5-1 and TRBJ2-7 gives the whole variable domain KAGVTQTPRYLIKTRGQQVTLSCSPISGHRSVSWYQQTPGQGLQFLFEYFSETQRNKGNFPGRFSGRQFSNSRSEMNVSTLELGDSALYLCASSLGYEQYFGPGTRLTVT.

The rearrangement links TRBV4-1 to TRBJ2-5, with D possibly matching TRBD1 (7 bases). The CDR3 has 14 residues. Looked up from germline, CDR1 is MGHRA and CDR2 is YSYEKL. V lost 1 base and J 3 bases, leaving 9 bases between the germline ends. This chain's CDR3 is CASSQGRGEETQYF. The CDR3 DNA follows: TGCGCCAGCAGCCAAGGCAGGGGGGAAGAGACCCAGTACTTC.

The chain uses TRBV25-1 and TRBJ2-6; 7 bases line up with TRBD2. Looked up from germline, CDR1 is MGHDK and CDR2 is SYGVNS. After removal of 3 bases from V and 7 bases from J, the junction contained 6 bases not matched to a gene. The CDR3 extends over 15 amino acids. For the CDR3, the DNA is TGTGCCAGCAGTGAGTACGCGGGGGAAGCCAACGTCCTGACTTTC. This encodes CASSEYAGEANVLTF.

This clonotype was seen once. CDR3: CASSITSGSPPQYF. CDR3 DNA: TGTGCCAGCAGCATCACTAGCGGGAGCCCGCCGCAGTATTTT. The chain is built from TRBV27 and TRBJ2-3, with TRBD2 matching over 11 bases. Germline CDR1 reads MNHEY; CDR2 reads SMNVEV (reference sequence). The ends lost 6 bases at V and 10 bases at J; junction bases unmatched: 9. This CDR3 region has 14 residues.

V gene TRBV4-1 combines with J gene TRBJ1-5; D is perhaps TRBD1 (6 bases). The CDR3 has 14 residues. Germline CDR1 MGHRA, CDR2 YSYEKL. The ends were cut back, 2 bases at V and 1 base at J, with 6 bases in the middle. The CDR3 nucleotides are TGCGCCAGCAGCCAAACAGGGAGCAATCAGCCCCAGCATTTT. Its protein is CASSQTGSNQPQHF.

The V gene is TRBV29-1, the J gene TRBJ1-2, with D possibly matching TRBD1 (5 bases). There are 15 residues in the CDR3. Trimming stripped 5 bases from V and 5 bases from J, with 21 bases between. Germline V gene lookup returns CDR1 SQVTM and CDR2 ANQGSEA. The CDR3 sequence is CSVYDRGGILYGYTF. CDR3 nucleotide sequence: TGCAGCGTTTACGACAGAGGTGGTATACTGTATGGCTACACCTTC.

In DNA form, the CDR3 reads TGCAGCGCTCAGTTACAGGGGGCGAATGGCTACACCTTC. Residues: CSAQLQGANGYTF. The chain combines TRBV29-1 with TRBJ1-2; 9 bases fit TRBD1. The CDR3 covers 13 residues. Germline CDR1 is SQVTM and CDR2 is ANQGSEA. Trimming took 7 bases from V and 6 from J; bases not matched to a gene: 9.

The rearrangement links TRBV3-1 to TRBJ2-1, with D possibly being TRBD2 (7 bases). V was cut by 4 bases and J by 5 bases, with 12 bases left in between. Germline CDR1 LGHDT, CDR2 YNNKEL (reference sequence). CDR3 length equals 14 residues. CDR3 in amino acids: CASSLIGGDNEQFF. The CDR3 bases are TGTGCCAGCAGCCTCATAGGGGGGGACAATGAGCAGTTCTTC.